This T cell receptor beta chain was sequenced for a study of blood T cell repertoires in COVID-19 (dated by TCRdb to 2020 to 2021). About the investigation overall: Samples covering the acute and convalescent phases of COVID-19 were provided by collaborators in the United States, Italy and Spain. The prospective study material was composed of cDNA or gDNA derived from T cells, B-cell-depleted T cells, or PBMCs. Subjects who had been exposed to COVID-19, were actively infected with it, or had recovered from it provided the deeply sampled blood TCRbeta repertoires that made up the dataset. The repertoires were released in a freely available public database meant as a resource for research on the immune response to SARS-CoV-2. The samples were drawn from two sources: the first 160 participants of the ongoing ImmuneRACE study, and 1,200 or so subjects contributed by 6 global collaborators. A de-identified subject ID, COVID-19 status, age in years and sex were almost always included in the sample metadata. Where HLA class I and class II types were available, the types were taken from metadata supplied by the sample provider, not from assay-based typing. Study-wide findings and limitations: The amount of clinical and demographic metadata varied by source and participant and was provided uncurated.

As to this clone: The antigen this receptor binds is unknown. Base quality data are lacking; no much larger clone is found one base away.

The immunoSEQ Assay, a bias-controlled multiplex PCR, was used to amplify TCRbeta CDR3 regions from genomic DNA. The original pipeline was this. Within the assay, amplification of reference gene primers was used to estimate how many nucleated cells each sample contained. To quantify the absolute abundance of each unique TCRbeta CDR3 rearrangement, sequence reads were collapsed and filtered. For each sample, productive Simpson clonality was calculated as the square root of Simpson's diversity index across productive rearrangements. Held by TCRdb, this immuneACCESS table contains in-frame sequences only and omits some clones. Under half of the omission traces to an unresolved V gene where checked; the cause of the rest is unknown. From that table come the V and J calls and clone size; the DNA was used to work out D and trimming. Recorded for this sample are hundreds of thousands of clones; 80% to 90% of them occurred a single time. The top ten clones comprise around 1.1% of the sample.

Participants in the prospective study were enrolled through a virtual design, were aged roughly 18 to 90 years, and lived in roughly 25 United States geographic areas. In the prospective study, cohorts were assigned on the basis of participant-reported clinical history obtained from a screening survey and a study questionnaire. ImmuneRACE Cohort 3 recovered participants were defined by two consecutive negative NP/OP PCR tests, healthcare professional clearance, or symptom resolution. In the prospective study, whole blood, serum and a nasopharyngeal or oropharyngeal swab were collected from each participant by mobile phlebotomists. Over a roughly two-month period, participants in the prospective study had the option of providing additional blood draws and questionnaires. Prospective study blood samples were shipped either frozen or at room temperature before DNA extraction. From the cysteine up to the phenylalanine, the CDR3 has a length of 13 residues. Only the CDR3 DNA stays, 39 bases, in frame from base 1. The germline V gene sets CDR1 to KGHSH and CDR2 to LQKENI. Trimming at the junction amounts to 8 bases on V and 7 bases on J, and the germline ends lie 14 bases apart.

Sequencing input: PBMCs or T cells enriched from blood (not recorded which). The TCR originated in a man younger than 40 who had recovered from COVID-19. The chain couples TRBV18 to TRBJ2-2, and perhaps TRBD2 as D gene, on 6 matching bases. In nucleotides, the sequence is TGTGCCAGCCGACTCCCGGGACTCGGGGAGCTGTTTTTT. The resulting protein is CASRLPGLGELFF.